The entry below gives a single T cell receptor (beta chain) sequence along with its context. One junction end does not reproduce the germline sequence, and a read error may be involved. Checkpoint therapy with ipilimumab 1 mg/kg began 14 to 28 days after transplant. Germline CDR1 and CDR2: MRHNA and SNTAGT. The CDR3 runs to 14 residues. This sample is drawn from a study of ipilimumab plus nivolumab after autologous stem cell transplantation. Sequencing used immunoSEQ multiplex PCR; TCRdb keeps in-frame clones, though not all of them. There are tens of thousands of clones in the sample; more than 85% occur only once, and roughly 0.9% lies in the top ten.

Sequencing was performed on PBMCs, taken in a trial of ipilimumab plus nivolumab as post-transplant consolidation. The source of this sequence is a male donor with multiple myeloma. The gene calls are TRBV6-4 and TRBJ2-1; no firm D call. This CDR3 reads CASSDEYSDNEQFF. The CDR3 region has the DNA TGTGCCAGCAGTGACGAGTACTCCGACAATGAGCAGTTCTTC.